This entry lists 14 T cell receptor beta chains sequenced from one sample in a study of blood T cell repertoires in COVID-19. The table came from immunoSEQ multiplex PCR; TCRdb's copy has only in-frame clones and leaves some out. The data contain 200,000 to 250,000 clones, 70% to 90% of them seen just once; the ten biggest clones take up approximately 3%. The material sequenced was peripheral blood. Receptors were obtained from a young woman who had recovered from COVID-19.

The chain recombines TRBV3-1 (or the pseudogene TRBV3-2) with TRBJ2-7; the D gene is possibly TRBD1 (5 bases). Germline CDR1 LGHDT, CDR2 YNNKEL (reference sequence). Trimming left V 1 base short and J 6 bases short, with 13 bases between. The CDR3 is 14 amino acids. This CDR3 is CASSQVGTGTEQYF. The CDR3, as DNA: TGTGCCAGCAGCCAAGTAGGTACAGGTACCGAGCAGTACTTC.

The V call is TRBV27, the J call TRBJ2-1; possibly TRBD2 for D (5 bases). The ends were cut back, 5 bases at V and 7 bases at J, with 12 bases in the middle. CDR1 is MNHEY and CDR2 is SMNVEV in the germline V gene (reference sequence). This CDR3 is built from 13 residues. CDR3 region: CASSRGTWNEQFF. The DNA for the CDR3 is TGTGCCAGCAGTCGGGGAACATGGAATGAGCAGTTCTTC.

This CDR3 reads CASSLRGGLGNEQFF. Written as DNA, the CDR3 is TGTGCCAGCAGCCTTAGAGGGGGCCTCGGCAATGAGCAGTTCTTC. V and J are TRBV5-4 and TRBJ2-1, with TRBD1 matching over 7 bases. The junction had 10 bases not matched to a gene; V was cut back by 4 bases and J by 6 bases. The CDR3 runs 15 residues. Germline V gene data show CDR1 as SGHNT and CDR2 as YYREEE (reference sequence).

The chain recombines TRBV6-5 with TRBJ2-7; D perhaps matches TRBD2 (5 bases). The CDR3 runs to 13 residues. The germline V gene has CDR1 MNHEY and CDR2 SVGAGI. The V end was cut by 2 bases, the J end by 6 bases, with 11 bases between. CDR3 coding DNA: TGTGCCAGCAGTTACACTAGTTATTCCGAGCAGTACTTC. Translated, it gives CASSYTSYSEQYF.

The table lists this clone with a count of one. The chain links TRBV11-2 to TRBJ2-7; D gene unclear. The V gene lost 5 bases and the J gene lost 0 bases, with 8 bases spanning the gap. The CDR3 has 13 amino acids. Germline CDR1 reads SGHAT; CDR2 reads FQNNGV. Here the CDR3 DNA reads TGTGCCAGCAGCCCCACACACTCCTACGAGCAGTACTTC. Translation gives CASSPTHSYEQYF.

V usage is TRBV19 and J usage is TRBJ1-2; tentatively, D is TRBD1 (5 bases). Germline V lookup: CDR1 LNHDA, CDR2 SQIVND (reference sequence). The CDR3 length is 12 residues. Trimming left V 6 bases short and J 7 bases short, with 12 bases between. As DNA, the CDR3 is TGTGCCAGTAGCACTTCCGGGGGTGGCTACACCTTC. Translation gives CASSTSGGGYTF.

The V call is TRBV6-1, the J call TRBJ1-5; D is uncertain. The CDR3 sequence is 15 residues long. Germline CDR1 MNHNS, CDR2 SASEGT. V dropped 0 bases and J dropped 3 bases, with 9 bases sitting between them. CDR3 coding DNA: TGTGCCAGCAGTGAAGCCGGCGGTAACAATCAGCCCCAGCATTTT. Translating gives CASSEAGGNNQPQHF.

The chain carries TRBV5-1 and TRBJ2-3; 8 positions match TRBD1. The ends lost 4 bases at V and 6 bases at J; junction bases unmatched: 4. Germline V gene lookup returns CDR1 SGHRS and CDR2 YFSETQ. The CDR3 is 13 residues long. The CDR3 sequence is CASSGRQGDTQYF. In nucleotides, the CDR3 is TGCGCCAGCAGCGGAAGACAGGGGGATACGCAGTATTTT.

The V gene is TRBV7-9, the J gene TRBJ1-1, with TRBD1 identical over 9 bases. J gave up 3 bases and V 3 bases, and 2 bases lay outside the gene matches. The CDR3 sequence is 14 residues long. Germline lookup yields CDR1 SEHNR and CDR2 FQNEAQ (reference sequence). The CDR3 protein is CASSFGQGYTEAFF. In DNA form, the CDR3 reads TGTGCCAGCAGCTTCGGACAGGGGTACACTGAAGCTTTCTTT.

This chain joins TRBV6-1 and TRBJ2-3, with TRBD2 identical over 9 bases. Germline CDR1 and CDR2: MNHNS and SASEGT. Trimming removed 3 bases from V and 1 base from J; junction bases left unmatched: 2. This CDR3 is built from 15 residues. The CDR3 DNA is TGTGCCAGCAGTGAGGAGCGGGGGGGCACAGATACGCAGTATTTT. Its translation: CASSEERGGTDTQYF.

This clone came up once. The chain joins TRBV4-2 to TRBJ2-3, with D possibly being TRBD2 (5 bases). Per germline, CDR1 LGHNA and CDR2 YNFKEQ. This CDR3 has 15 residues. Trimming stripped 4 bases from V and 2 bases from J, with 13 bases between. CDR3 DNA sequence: TGTGCCAGCAGCCGGGGAGTTGGATCCACAGATACGCAGTATTTT. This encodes CASSRGVGSTDTQYF.

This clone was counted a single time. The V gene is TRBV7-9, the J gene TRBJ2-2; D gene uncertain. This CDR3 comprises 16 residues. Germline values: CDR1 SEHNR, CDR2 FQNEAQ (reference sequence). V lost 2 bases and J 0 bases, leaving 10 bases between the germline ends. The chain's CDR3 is CASSLNGYANTGELFF. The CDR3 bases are TGTGCCAGCAGCTTAAACGGTTACGCGAACACCGGGGAGCTGTTTTTT.

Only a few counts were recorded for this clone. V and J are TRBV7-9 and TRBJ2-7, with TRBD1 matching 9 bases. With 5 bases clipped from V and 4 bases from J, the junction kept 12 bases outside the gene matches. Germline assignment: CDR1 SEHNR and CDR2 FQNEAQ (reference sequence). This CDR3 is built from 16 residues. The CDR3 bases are TGTGCCAGCAGCCCCCCCGTGGGGACAGGGTTTTACGAGCAGTACTTC. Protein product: CASSPPVGTGFYEQYF.

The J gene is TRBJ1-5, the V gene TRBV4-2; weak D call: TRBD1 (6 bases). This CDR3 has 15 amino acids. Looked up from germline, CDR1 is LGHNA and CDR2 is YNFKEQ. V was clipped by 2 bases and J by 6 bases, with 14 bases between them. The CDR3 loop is CASSQTGNGVQPQHF. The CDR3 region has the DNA TGTGCCAGCAGCCAAACAGGGAATGGGGTTCAGCCCCAGCATTTT.